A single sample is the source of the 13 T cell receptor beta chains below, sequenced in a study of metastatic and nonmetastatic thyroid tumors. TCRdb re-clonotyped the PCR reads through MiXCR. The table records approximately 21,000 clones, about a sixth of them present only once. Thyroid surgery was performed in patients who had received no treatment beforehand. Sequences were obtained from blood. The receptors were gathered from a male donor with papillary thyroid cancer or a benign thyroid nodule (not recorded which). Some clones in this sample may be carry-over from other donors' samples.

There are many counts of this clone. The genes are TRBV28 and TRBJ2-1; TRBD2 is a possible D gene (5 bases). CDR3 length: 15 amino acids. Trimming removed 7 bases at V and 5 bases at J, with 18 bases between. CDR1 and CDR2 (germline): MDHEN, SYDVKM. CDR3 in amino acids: CASTEMPYGNNEQFF. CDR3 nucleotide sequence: TGTGCCAGCACCGAGATGCCGTACGGGAACAATGAGCAGTTCTTC. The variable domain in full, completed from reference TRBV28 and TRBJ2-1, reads DVKVTQSSRYLVKRTGEKVFLECVQDMDHENMFWYRQDPGLGLRLIYFSYDVKMKEKGDIPEGYSVSREKKERFSLILESASTNQTSMYLCASTEMPYGNNEQFFGPGTRLTVL.

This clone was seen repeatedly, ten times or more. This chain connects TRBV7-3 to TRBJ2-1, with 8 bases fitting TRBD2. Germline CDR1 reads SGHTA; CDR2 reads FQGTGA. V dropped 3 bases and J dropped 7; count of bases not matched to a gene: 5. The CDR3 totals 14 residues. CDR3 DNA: TGTGCCAGCAGCTTGACGGGAGGGGGAAATGAGCAGTTCTTC. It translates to CASSLTGGGNEQFF.

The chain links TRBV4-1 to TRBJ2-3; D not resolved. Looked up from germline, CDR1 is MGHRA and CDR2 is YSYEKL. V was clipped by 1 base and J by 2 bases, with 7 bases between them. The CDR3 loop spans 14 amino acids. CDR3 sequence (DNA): TGCGCCAGCAGCCAAGGGACCAACACAGATACGCAGTATTTT. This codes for CASSQGTNTDTQYF.

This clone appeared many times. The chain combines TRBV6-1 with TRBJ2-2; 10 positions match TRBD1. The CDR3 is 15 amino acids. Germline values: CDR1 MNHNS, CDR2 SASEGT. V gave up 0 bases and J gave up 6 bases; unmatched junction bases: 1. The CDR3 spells CASSEATGGPGELFF. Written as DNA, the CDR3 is TGTGCCAGCAGTGAAGCGACAGGGGGCCCCGGGGAGCTGTTTTTT.

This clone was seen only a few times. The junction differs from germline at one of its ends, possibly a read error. CDR3 region: CAISLQATGAMVAFF. DNA for the CDR3: TGTGCCATCAGTTTACAGGCAACGGGGGCTATGGTAGCTTTCTTT. This chain connects TRBV27 to TRBJ1-1; possibly TRBD1 for D (6 bases). From germline, CDR1 is MNHEY and CDR2 SMNVEV (reference sequence). This CDR3 is built from 15 residues.

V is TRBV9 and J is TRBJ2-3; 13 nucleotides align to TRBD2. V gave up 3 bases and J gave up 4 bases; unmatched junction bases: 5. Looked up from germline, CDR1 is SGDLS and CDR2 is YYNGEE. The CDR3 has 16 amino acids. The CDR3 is CASSALAGGEADTQYF. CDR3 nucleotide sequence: TGTGCCAGCAGCGCACTAGCGGGAGGGGAGGCAGATACGCAGTATTTT. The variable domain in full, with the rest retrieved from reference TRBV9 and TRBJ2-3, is DSGVTQTPKHLITATGQRVTLRCSPRSGDLSVYWYQQSLDQGLQFLIQYYNGEERAKGNILERFSAQQFPDLHSELNLSSLELGDSALYFCASSALAGGEADTQYFGPGTRLTVL.

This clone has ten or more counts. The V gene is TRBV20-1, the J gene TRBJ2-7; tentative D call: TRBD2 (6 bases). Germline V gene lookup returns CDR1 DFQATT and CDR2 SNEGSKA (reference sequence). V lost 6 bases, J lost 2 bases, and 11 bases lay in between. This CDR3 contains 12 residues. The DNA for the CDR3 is TGCAGTGCGAACGGGAGTCCCTACGAGCAGTACTTC. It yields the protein CSANGSPYEQYF.

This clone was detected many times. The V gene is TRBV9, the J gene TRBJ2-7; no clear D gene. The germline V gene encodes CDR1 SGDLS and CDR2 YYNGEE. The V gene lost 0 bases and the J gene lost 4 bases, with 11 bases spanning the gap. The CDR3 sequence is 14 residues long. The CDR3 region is CASSVDWGGYEQYF. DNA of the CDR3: TGTGCCAGCAGCGTAGATTGGGGTGGATACGAGCAGTACTTC.

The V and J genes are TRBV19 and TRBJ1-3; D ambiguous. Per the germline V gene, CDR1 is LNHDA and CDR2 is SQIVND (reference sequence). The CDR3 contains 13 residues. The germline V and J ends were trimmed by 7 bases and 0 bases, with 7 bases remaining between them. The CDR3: CASTPFSGNTIYF. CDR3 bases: TGTGCCAGTACGCCTTTCTCTGGAAACACCATATATTTT.

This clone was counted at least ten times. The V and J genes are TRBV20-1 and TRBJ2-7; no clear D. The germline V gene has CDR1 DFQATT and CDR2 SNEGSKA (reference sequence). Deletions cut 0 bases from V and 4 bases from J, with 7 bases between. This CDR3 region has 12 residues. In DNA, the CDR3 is TGCAGTGCTAGAGATAATGGTTACGAGCAGTACTTC. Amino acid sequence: CSARDNGYEQYF.

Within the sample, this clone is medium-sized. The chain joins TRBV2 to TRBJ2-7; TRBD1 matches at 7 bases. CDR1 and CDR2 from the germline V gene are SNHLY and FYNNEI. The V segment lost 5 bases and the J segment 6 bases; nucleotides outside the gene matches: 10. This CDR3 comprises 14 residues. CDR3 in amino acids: CASSRTGISAEQYF. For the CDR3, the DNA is TGTGCCAGCAGTAGGACAGGCATCTCCGCCGAGCAGTACTTC.

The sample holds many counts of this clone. The CDR3 spells CASKGDNEQFF. The DNA of the CDR3 is TGCGCCAGCAAGGGGGACAATGAGCAGTTCTTC. The chain joins TRBV5-1 to TRBJ2-1, with D maybe TRBD1 (6 bases). Trimming removed 6 bases at V and 5 bases at J, with 6 bases between. This CDR3 comprises 11 residues. CDR1 is SGHRS and CDR2 is YFSETQ in the germline V gene.

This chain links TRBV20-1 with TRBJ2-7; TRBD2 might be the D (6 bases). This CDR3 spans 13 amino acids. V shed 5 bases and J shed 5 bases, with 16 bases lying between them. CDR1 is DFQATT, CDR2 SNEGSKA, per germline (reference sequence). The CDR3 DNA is TGCAGTGCTGTGACTAGTACCAGCCACGAGCAGTACTTC. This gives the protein CSAVTSTSHEQYF.